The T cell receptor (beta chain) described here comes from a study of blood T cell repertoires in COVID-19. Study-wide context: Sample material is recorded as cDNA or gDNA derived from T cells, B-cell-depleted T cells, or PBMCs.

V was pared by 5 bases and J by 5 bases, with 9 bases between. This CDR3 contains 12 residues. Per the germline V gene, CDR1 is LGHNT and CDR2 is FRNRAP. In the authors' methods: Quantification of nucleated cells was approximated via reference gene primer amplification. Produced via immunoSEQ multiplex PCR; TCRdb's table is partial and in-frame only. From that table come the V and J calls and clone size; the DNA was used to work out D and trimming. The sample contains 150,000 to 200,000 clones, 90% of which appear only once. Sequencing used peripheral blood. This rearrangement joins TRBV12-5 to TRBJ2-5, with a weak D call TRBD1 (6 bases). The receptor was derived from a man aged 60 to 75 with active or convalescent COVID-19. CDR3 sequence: CASGTQGETQYF. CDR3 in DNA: TGTGCTAGTGGTACCCAGGGGGAGACCCAGTACTTC.